Listed here is a single T cell receptor (beta chain). This clonotype was counted many times. It has no known antigen specificity. Base qualities were left out, and no much larger clone turns up one base away. TCRdb names Illumina HiSeq 2500 as the instrument used. TCR beta libraries were prepared by quantitative 5'-RACE with molecular barcodes. On the authors' methods: Disease-linked TCR variants were identified with a new computational method built on a probabilistic model of VDJ rearrangement. In-frame beta chains were kept once TCRdb had trimmed the public reads at Q25 with fastp and called clones with MiXCR. CDR3 protein duplicates are merged, each entry listing the most common genes and DNA. TCRdb, rather than the study authors, made the V and J calls. This sample holds about 130,000 distinct CDR3 sequences; about 7% were observed only once. Of the sample, 9% to 15% is held by the ten largest clones.

The source of the sample is a study of CD8 T cells in ankylosing spondylitis (TCRdb year 2017). About the full investigation: T cell receptor beta repertoires were profiled in healthy donors and ankylosing spondylitis patients so that disease-linked TCR variants could be found. In total, the full study cohort was made up of about 110 healthy donors and 25 ankylosing spondylitis patients. Peripheral blood samples were taken, and synovial fluid was additionally collected from ankylosing spondylitis patients. The study at large found these results: The disease-linked clones were reported to be significantly enriched in matched synovial fluid samples from ankylosing spondylitis patients. The disease-linked clones had a CD8+ phenotype and were found at relatively low frequencies in peripheral blood. Some motif variants were previously reported in synovial fluid and blood of reactive arthritis patients, suggesting common disease-initiation mechanisms. A TCR beta motif made up of several highly homologous amino acid variants appeared to be characteristic of blood from ankylosing spondylitis patients.

The cysteine opens and the phenylalanine closes a CDR3 of 15 amino acids. This entry keeps only the CDR3 DNA: 45 bases, framed from base 1. Trimming takes 1 base from V and 2 bases from J, and the germline ends sit 10 bases apart. For CDR1 and CDR2, the germline V gene lists KGHDR and SFDVKD. The sequenced sample consisted of blood, either unsorted or a sorted T cell fraction (not recorded which). Rearrangement joined TRBV24-1 to TRBJ2-5; the D segment could be TRBD1, given 6 matching bases. This clonotype originated in a male donor with ankylosing spondylitis or in good health (not recorded which). At the DNA level, the sequence is TGTGCCACCAGTGATTTTTCACAGGGACAAGAGACCCAGTACTTC. Translated, this is CATSDFSQGQETQYF.